This T cell receptor beta chain was identified in a study of blood T cell repertoires in COVID-19. Study background: Donors in the United States, Italy and Spain gave samples during acute or convalescent COVID-19. T cells, B-cell-depleted T cells, or PBMCs supplied cDNA or gDNA.

The V gene's germline CDR1 is MDHEN and CDR2 SYDVKM. The CDR3 runs 13 residues. Trimming stripped 6 bases from V and 2 bases from J, with 11 bases between. Original methodology: For nucleated cells, counts were estimated from reference gene primer amplification. Clones were sequenced by immunoSEQ multiplex PCR, and TCRdb holds only the in-frame ones, with some missing. V, J and clone size reflect that table, while D and trimming were determined from the DNA. The sample lists some 300,000 clones; roughly 89% were seen once. It was during active infection that Seattle patients were enrolled and then longitudinally followed.

This sequence was found in a middle-aged woman with COVID-19, enrolled during active disease. The gene calls are TRBV28 and TRBJ2-7; maybe TRBD1 (5 bases). Sequences were obtained from peripheral blood. The CDR3 DNA is TGTGCCAGCAGGGTACAAGGGGCCTACGAGCAGTACTTC. It translates to CASRVQGAYEQYF.